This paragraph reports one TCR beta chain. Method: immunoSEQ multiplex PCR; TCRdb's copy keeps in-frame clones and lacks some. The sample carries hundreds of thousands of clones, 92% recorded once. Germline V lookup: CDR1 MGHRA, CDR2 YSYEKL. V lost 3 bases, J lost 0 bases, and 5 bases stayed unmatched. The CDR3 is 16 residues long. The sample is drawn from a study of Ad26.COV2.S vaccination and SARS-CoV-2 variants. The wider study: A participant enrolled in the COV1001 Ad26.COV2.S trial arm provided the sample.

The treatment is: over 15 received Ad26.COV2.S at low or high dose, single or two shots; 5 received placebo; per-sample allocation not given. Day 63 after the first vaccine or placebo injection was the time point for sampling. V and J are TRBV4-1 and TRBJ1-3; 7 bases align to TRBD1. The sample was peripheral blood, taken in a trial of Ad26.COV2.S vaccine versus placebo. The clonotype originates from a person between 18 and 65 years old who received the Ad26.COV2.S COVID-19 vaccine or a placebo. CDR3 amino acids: CASSHVGQTSGNTIYF. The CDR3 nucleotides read TGCGCCAGCAGCCACGTGGGACAGACCTCTGGAAACACCATATATTTT.